This TCR beta chain was identified in a study of spatial heterogeneity in lung cancer. This clonotype came up many times. The junction departs from germline at one end; a sequencing error may be responsible. TCRdb reprocessed the 5' RACE reads with MiXCR, giving one entry per CDR3 protein. This table holds over 45,000 distinct CDR3 sequences, 10% to 15% found once. Sample time point: blood at routine non-recurrence follow-up after resection. CDR3 length: 15 amino acids. The V gene's germline CDR1 is DFQATT and CDR2 SNEGSKA (reference sequence). The sequence came from a male donor with early-stage non-small cell lung cancer. Source: PBMCs, taken at follow-up. The rearrangement joins TRBV20-1 to TRBJ2-3; TRBD1 aligns across 8 bases. The CDR3, as DNA: TGCAGTGCTAGGGTAGGGGGTTACGGGACAGGTACGCAGTATTTT. It specifies CSARVGGYGTGTQYF.